The clone carrying this T cell receptor beta chain has a count of ten or more. Its antigen is undetermined. Indicated time point: patch test 2, 6 weeks after DPC sensitization. Treatment described: therapeutic diphenylcyclopropenone sensitization with weekly scalp DPC. At patch-test visits, sampling came before the patch test. The data stem from a study of human T cells and chemical hapten exposure. MiXCR, applied by TCRdb to the RACE reads, yields one record per CDR3 protein. The sample has around 360,000 distinct CDR3 sequences, under 6.5% seen once. Regarding the study as a whole: Donors had alopecia, so their immune response may differ from healthy people's.

CDR3 length equals 17 residues. The trim removed 4 bases at V and 1 base at J, leaving 7 bases unmatched. Germline CDR1 and CDR2: MNHEY and SVGEGT. The sample in question was whole blood, obtained in connection with sensitization to the hapten diphenylcyclopropenone (DPC). The origin of this receptor is a woman between 18 and 30 years old with alopecia areata. Some clones in this sample may be carry-over from other donors' samples. The gene calls are TRBV6-2 or TRBV6-3 and TRBJ2-6; 7 nucleotides align to TRBD1. Written as DNA, the CDR3 is TGTGCCAGCAGTTTCCAGACAGGGAGTTCTGGGGCCAACGTCCTGACTTTC. Residues: CASSFQTGSSGANVLTF.